This is a list of T cell receptor beta chains from one sample in a study of T cells in severe cutaneous drug reactions. Following a re-call of the multiplex PCR reads, TCRdb has one entry per CDR3 protein and lacks DNA. The sample holds about 2,000 distinct CDR3 sequences. The sample comprised PBMCs. These TCRs come from a human donor with Stevens-Johnson syndrome, a severe cutaneous drug reaction. Both conserved end residues are part of each CDR3. A clone size is listed for some rows: how often the clone was seen (once, few, many), or a class if it is expanded.

V	size	J	CDR3
TRBV6-2/TRBV6-3	medium-sized	TRBJ2-7	CASSYPSGRGSYEQYF
TRBV18	-	TRBJ1-1	CASSPPSYGIAEAFF
TRBV28	-	TRBJ1-1	CASSPGGGIAEAFF
TRBV10-3	-	TRBJ1-2	CAISDLVGSRSYGYTF
TRBV20-1	-	TRBJ1-1	CSAARGGMNTEAFF
TRBV30	medium-sized	TRBJ1-5	CAWSGGDFQPQHF
TRBV5-1	medium-sized	TRBJ1-1	CASSPLADRGTEAFF
TRBV7-9	medium-sized	TRBJ2-7	CASSLGRSGSSYEQYF
TRBV6-1	medium-sized	TRBJ2-7	CASKGPSSYEQYF
TRBV7-8	medium-sized	TRBJ2-3	CASSPGTSGDTQYF
TRBV28	-	TRBJ1-1	CASSFSGRGISGTEAFF
TRBV28	large	TRBJ2-5	CASSLVSQETQYF
TRBV20-1	-	TRBJ2-3	CSARIGTSTDTQYF
TRBV6-1	medium-sized	TRBJ2-7	CASSFSRDRSNEQYF
TRBV27	-	TRBJ1-2	CASSLSIGGVHYGYTF
TRBV6-1	-	TRBJ2-3	CASSRSGDGADTQYF
TRBV28	large	TRBJ1-2	CASSFPGSSYGYTF
TRBV6-4	-	TRBJ2-2	CASSLAGDTGELFF
TRBV19	large	TRBJ1-5	CASSTDRGVNQPQHF
TRBV19	medium-sized	TRBJ2-7	CASSIFPSAGYEQYF
TRBV12-3/TRBV12-4	-	TRBJ2-2	CASSLLYSVGYTGELFF
TRBV4-1	-	TRBJ2-7	CASSQDYPGGSYEQYF
TRBV14	-	TRBJ2-1	CASSPNIGRMNEQFF
TRBV27	medium-sized	TRBJ2-7	CASSLTPRQGSYEQYF
TRBV18	medium-sized	TRBJ1-1	CASSPPGANTEAFF
TRBV7-9	medium-sized	TRBJ1-5	CASSSTGANQPQHF
TRBV12-3/TRBV12-4	-	TRBJ2-1	CASSPTGGNEQFF
TRBV4-1	medium-sized	TRBJ2-7	CASSIKDNYEQYF
TRBV9	medium-sized	TRBJ1-2	CASSGTGKGYTF
TRBV6-1	medium-sized	TRBJ1-6	CASTPVGSPLAPLHF
TRBV2	medium-sized	TRBJ1-2	CASTGQDYGYTF
TRBV5-1	medium-sized	TRBJ1-1	CASREDSPANTEAFF
TRBV19	medium-sized	TRBJ1-1	CASSTARVASLPEAFF
TRBV19	medium-sized	TRBJ1-5	CASSIVGKSNQPQHF
TRBV4-1	large	TRBJ2-3	CASSPGLAISTDTQYF
TRBV7-2	medium-sized	TRBJ2-5	CASSLTQNQETQYF
TRBV19	medium-sized	TRBJ1-5	CASSTDRGKGQPQHF
TRBV28	medium-sized	TRBJ1-2	CASSLGDRVYGYTF
TRBV6-2/TRBV6-3	-	TRBJ2-1	CASRELGLAINNEQFF
TRBV9	-	TRBJ2-1	CASSGRDLSYNEQFF
TRBV27	-	TRBJ1-1	CASRPGGGYTEAFF
TRBV28	-	TRBJ2-7	CASSLGPTDYEQYF
TRBV4-1	-	TRBJ1-5	CASSQDAGLQPQHF
TRBV18	medium-sized	TRBJ2-7	CASSGLADSYEQYF
TRBV4-3	medium-sized	TRBJ1-1	CASSRGTGAMNTEAFF
TRBV28	-	TRBJ2-1	CASSSYKGKNSYNEQFF
TRBV12-3/TRBV12-4	large	TRBJ1-3	CAINAVDTGNTIYF
TRBV2	-	TRBJ2-6	CASRREAGANVLTF
TRBV27	-	TRBJ2-4	CASSKGGGAFIQYF
TRBV7-8	-	TRBJ1-1	CASSLGQLNTEAFF
TRBV28	large	TRBJ1-5	CASGQGAVQPQHF
TRBV12-3/TRBV12-4	medium-sized	TRBJ2-7	CASSYGGYEQYF
TRBV20-1	-	TRBJ1-1	CSARGPDRDTEAFF
TRBV15	-	TRBJ1-5	CATSLSTGRNQPQHF
TRBV28	large	TRBJ2-7	CASSDTGYEQYF
TRBV27	large	TRBJ1-1	CASSPRDSEAFF
TRBV25-1	-	TRBJ2-1	CASSEYGTGQNNEQFF
TRBV11-2	-	TRBJ2-2	CASSLGVDWAGTGELFF
TRBV7-2	-	TRBJ2-3	CASSSRQYGTDTQYF
TRBV27	medium-sized	TRBJ1-1	CASSWTENTEAFF